Presented here are 26 T cell receptor beta chains from one specimen sequenced in a study of blood T cell repertoires in COVID-19. Repertoires were generated with immunoSEQ multiplex PCR, while TCRdb's copy carries only in-frame clones and drops some. The sample has some 40,000 clones, roughly 80% seen once. Source material: peripheral blood. The receptor source for this set is a man in his 70s with acute or convalescent COVID-19.

The rearrangement links TRBV28 to TRBJ1-5, with TRBD1 as a possible D gene (5 bases). The germline V and J ends were trimmed by 6 bases and 1 base, with 13 bases remaining between them. Germline CDR1 is MDHEN and CDR2 is SYDVKM. CDR3 length equals 15 residues. The CDR3 DNA sequence: TGTGCCAGCAGGGTGAATGGGGGGAGCAATCAGCCCCAGCATTTT. Translation gives CASRVNGGSNQPQHF.

J is TRBJ1-1 and V is TRBV12-3 or TRBV12-4; D ambiguous. CDR3 length: 11 amino acids. Trimming stripped 2 bases from V and 8 bases from J, with 6 bases between. Here the CDR3 reads CASSLQQEAFF. The DNA for the CDR3 is TGTGCCAGCAGTTTACAACAGGAAGCTTTCTTT.

V and J are TRBV11-1 and TRBJ2-5; possible D gene TRBD1, 5 bases. This CDR3 region has 14 residues. CDR1 SGHAT and CDR2 FQDESV come from the germline V gene (reference sequence). The V end lost 4 bases, the J end lost 7 bases, and 16 bases lay between the germline ends. The CDR3 reads CASSSDSPAGTQYF. The CDR3 coding sequence is TGTGCCAGCAGCTCCGACAGCCCGGCAGGGACCCAGTACTTC.

V usage is TRBV5-6 and J usage is TRBJ1-2; TRBD1 is a possible D gene (5 bases). Germline CDR1 and CDR2: SGHDT and YYEEEE. Trimming removed 0 bases at V and 2 bases at J, with 8 bases between. This CDR3 region has 14 residues. CDR3 coding DNA: TGTGCCAGCAGCTTGGATAGGGGCAACTATGGCTACACCTTC. It codes for CASSLDRGNYGYTF.

A word on this clone: The junction does not match germline at one end; this may be a read error. The rearrangement joins TRBV11-2 to TRBJ1-1, with TRBD1 matching over 10 bases. CDR1 SGHAT and CDR2 FQNNGV come from the germline V gene. The CDR3 length is 13 residues. The CDR3 region is CAGSRDRGQAAFF. The CDR3 region has the DNA TGTGCCGGCAGCCGAGACAGGGGGCAGGCAGCTTTCTTT.

The chain couples TRBV6-5 to TRBJ1-2; D gene uncertain. Trimming cost V 0 bases and J 0 bases, with 11 bases left between them. The CDR3 length is 16 residues. From germline, CDR1 is MNHEY and CDR2 SVGAGI. DNA for the CDR3: TGTGCCAGCAGTTACTCCCCAAGCGGCGCTAACTATGGCTACACCTTC. Amino acid sequence: CASSYSPSGANYGYTF.

The rearrangement links TRBV28 to TRBJ2-5; weak D call: TRBD2 (5 bases). The CDR3 contains 14 residues. Between the trimmed V and J ends, which lost 7 bases and 2 bases, there was a span of 14 bases. Germline CDR1 is MDHEN and CDR2 is SYDVKM. The CDR3 DNA is TGTGCCAGCACATTTCCGGGGATTCAAGAGACCCAGTACTTC. Residues: CASTFPGIQETQYF.

The chain employs TRBV7-2 and TRBJ2-1; 8 bases are a match to TRBD2. Germline CDR1 reads SGHTA; CDR2 reads FQGNSA. Unmatched junction bases numbered 6, after V lost 1 base and J lost 10 bases. The CDR3 extends over 14 amino acids. The CDR3 is CASSLGPSGGEQFF. In DNA, the CDR3 is TGTGCCAGCAGCTTAGGACCCAGCGGGGGAGAGCAGTTCTTC.

The chain carries TRBV6-5 and TRBJ1-1, with TRBD1 identical over 10 bases. V shed 6 bases, J shed 4 bases, and the junction held 8 bases outside the gene matches. CDR1 is MNHEY, CDR2 SVGAGI, per germline. The CDR3 spans 15 residues. In nucleotides, the CDR3 is TGTGCCAGCAGCCCCGGGACAGGGGTTAGCACTGAAGCTTTCTTT. This translates into CASSPGTGVSTEAFF.

V and J are TRBV5-3 and TRBJ2-3; 8 bases match TRBD2. TRBV5-3 is given ORF status, its function remaining uncertain. Unmatched junction bases numbered 12, after V lost 3 bases and J lost 6 bases. CDR3 length: 16 amino acids. The DNA of the CDR3 is TGTGCCAGAAGCTCGGCCGGGACTAGGGTATTTGATACGCAGTATTTT. This translates into CARSSAGTRVFDTQYF.

This sequence joins TRBV4-3 and TRBJ2-1; 8 bases are shared with TRBD1. CDR1 is LGHNA and CDR2 is YSLEER in the germline V gene. This CDR3 is 15 amino acids long. V trimming: 1 base; J trimming: 6 bases; junction bases outside the gene matches: 5. The CDR3 protein is CASSQAFTGGNEQFF. In DNA, the CDR3 is TGCGCCAGCAGCCAAGCGTTCACAGGGGGCAATGAGCAGTTCTTC.

The chain recombines TRBV7-3 with TRBJ2-3; D might be TRBD2 (5 bases). This CDR3 is built from 15 residues. V lost 0 bases and J 2 bases, leaving 9 bases between the germline ends. The germline V gene encodes CDR1 SGHTA and CDR2 FQGTGA. CDR3 residues: CASSLTGRDTDTQYF. CDR3 nucleotides: TGTGCCAGCAGCTTAACGGGCCGGGACACAGATACGCAGTATTTT. The full variable domain, in which reference TRBV7-3 and TRBJ2-3 provide the parts outside the CDR3, is GAGVSQTPSNKVTEKGKYVELRCDPISGHTALYWYRQSLGQGPEFLIYFQGTGAADDSGLPNDRFFAVRPEGSVSTLKIQRTERGDSAVYLCASSLTGRDTDTQYFGPGTRLTVL.

This clone turned up a few times. The genes are TRBV27 and TRBJ1-4, with a tentative D call TRBD1 (5 bases). From germline, CDR1 is MNHEY and CDR2 SMNVEV (reference sequence). The V end was cut by 5 bases, the J end by 0 bases, with 22 bases between. The CDR3 is 19 residues long. CDR3 sequence (DNA): TGTGCCAGCAGTCCCCGTCATCTGACAGTACCTGCAACTAATGAAAAACTGTTTTTT. This gives the protein CASSPRHLTVPATNEKLFF. Together with reference TRBV27 and TRBJ1-4, the CDR3 gives the full variable domain: EAQVTQNPRYLITVTGKKLTVTCSQNMNHEYMSWYRQDPGLGLRQIYYSMNVEVTDKGDVPEGYKVSRKEKRNFPLILESPSPNQTSLYFCASSPRHLTVPATNEKLFFGSGTQLSVL.

The gene calls are TRBV4-3 and TRBJ1-1, with D possibly matching TRBD1 (6 bases). Germline V lookup: CDR1 LGHNA, CDR2 YSLEER. The CDR3 contains 15 residues. Trimming left V 1 base short and J 4 bases short, with 13 bases between. The DNA for the CDR3 is TGCGCCAGCAGCCAAGTCTGGGGGCGCGGCACTGAAGCTTTCTTT. Encoded protein: CASSQVWGRGTEAFF.

The rearrangement links TRBV2 to TRBJ2-6, with TRBD1 as a possible D gene (6 bases). The CDR3 length is 17 residues. Germline V lookup: CDR1 SNHLY, CDR2 FYNNEI. Trimming cost V 1 base and J 1 base, with 11 bases left between them. The CDR3 coding sequence is TGTGCCAGCAGTGAAGGGCCAAGGGGGTCTGGGGCCAACGTCCTGACTTTC. Encoded protein: CASSEGPRGSGANVLTF.

V gene TRBV6-4 combines with J gene TRBJ1-6; tentative D call: TRBD1 (5 bases). The CDR3 is 14 amino acids. Per germline, CDR1 MRHNA and CDR2 SNTAGT. The germline V and J ends were trimmed by 6 bases and 5 bases, with 11 bases remaining between them. As DNA, the CDR3 is TGTGCCAGCAGCAGGGAAGACCATAATTCACCCCTCCACTTT. Its protein is CASSREDHNSPLHF.

The J gene is TRBJ2-3, the V gene TRBV2; 9 nucleotides match TRBD2. The CDR3 is 15 amino acids. From germline, CDR1 is SNHLY and CDR2 FYNNEI. V lost 6 bases and J lost 2; bases outside the gene matches: 6. This chain's CDR3 is CASRKGLAPTDTQYF. DNA of the CDR3: TGTGCCAGCAGGAAGGGACTAGCCCCCACAGATACGCAGTATTTT.

There are a few counts of this clone. The chain links TRBV10-2 to TRBJ1-2; TRBD1 agrees at 9 bases. V lost 6 bases, J lost 4 bases, and 6 bases stayed unmatched. Germline lookup yields CDR1 WSHSY and CDR2 SAAADI. This CDR3 comprises 14 residues. Here the CDR3 reads CASSSGQGVYGYTF. CDR3 DNA: TGCGCCAGCAGCTCGGGACAGGGAGTCTATGGCTACACCTTC.

The chain joins TRBV24-1 to TRBJ2-1; D gene uncertain. V was clipped by 3 bases and J by 5 bases, with 13 bases between them. The germline gives CDR1 KGHDR, CDR2 SFDVKD. This CDR3 is 15 amino acids long. As DNA, the CDR3 is TGTGCCACCAGTGATGCCCCACCCGCTAACAATGAGCAGTTCTTC. It codes for CATSDAPPANNEQFF.

The chain combines TRBV18 with TRBJ1-1, with D perhaps matching TRBD1 (6 bases). In germline, CDR1 is KGHSH, CDR2 LQKENI. This CDR3 is 13 amino acids long. V gave up 5 bases and J gave up 3 bases, with 10 bases separating them. CDR3: CASSSDSYTEAFF. The DNA of the CDR3 is TGTGCCAGCTCATCGGACAGTTACACTGAAGCTTTCTTT.

This clone has just a few counts. The chain links TRBV6-5 to TRBJ1-6; 9 bases fit TRBD1. CDR3 size: 14 residues. CDR1 MNHEY and CDR2 SVGAGI come from the germline V gene. Germline trimming cut 10 bases from V and 16 bases from J; bases unmatched to any gene: 17. The CDR3 loop reads CATQTGTGLLPLHF. Written as DNA, the CDR3 is TGTGCCACCCAGACGGGGACAGGGCTTCTCCCACTCCACTTT.

V is TRBV5-3 and J is TRBJ2-1, with 10 bases matching TRBD2. TRBV5-3 is classed as an ORF, of uncertain function. The CDR3 contains 17 residues. V dropped 4 bases and J dropped 2; count of bases not matched to a gene: 9. The CDR3 DNA is TGTGCCAGAAGCGACCAAATCCTAGCGGGGGCCTACAATGAGCAGTTCTTC. This codes for CARSDQILAGAYNEQFF.

CDR3 nucleotides: TGTGCCAGCAGCAAAAAAGGCGGGGGCGCGGACACTGAAGCTTTCTTT. This codes for CASSKKGGGADTEAFF. J is TRBJ1-1 and V is TRBV21-1. TRBV21-1 represents a pseudogene. There are 16 residues in the CDR3.

This chain uses TRBV7-2 with TRBJ1-5; D uncertain. Looked up from germline, CDR1 is SGHTA and CDR2 is FQGNSA. V was trimmed by 1 base and J by 5 bases, leaving 6 bases between them. The CDR3 extends over 13 amino acids. The CDR3 DNA reads as TGTGCCAGCAGCTTAGGAGTCCATCAGCCCCAGCATTTT. It is translated as CASSLGVHQPQHF.

The rearrangement links TRBV5-1 to TRBJ2-5; possible D gene TRBD1, 6 bases. The V end lost 0 bases, the J end lost 1 base, and 7 bases lay between the germline ends. CDR3 length: 14 amino acids. CDR1 and CDR2 (germline): SGHRS, YFSETQ. CDR3 DNA sequence: TGCGCCAGCAGCTTGGGGGACACCCAAGAGACCCAGTACTTC. As protein: CASSLGDTQETQYF.

The chain has TRBV5-1 and TRBJ2-2; D may be TRBD1 (5 bases). The CDR3 covers 14 residues. Germline V gene sequence: CDR1 SGHRS, CDR2 YFSETQ. With 5 bases removed from V and 1 base from J, the gap between germline ends came to 9 bases. This CDR3 is CASSRTGNTGELFF. As DNA, the CDR3 is TGCGCCAGCAGTAGAACAGGGAACACCGGGGAGCTGTTTTTT. Full variable domain (outside the CDR3, taken from reference TRBV5-1 and TRBJ2-2): KAGVTQTPRYLIKTRGQQVTLSCSPISGHRSVSWYQQTPGQGLQFLFEYFSETQRNKGNFPGRFSGRQFSNSRSEMNVSTLELGDSALYLCASSRTGNTGELFFGEGSRLTVL.